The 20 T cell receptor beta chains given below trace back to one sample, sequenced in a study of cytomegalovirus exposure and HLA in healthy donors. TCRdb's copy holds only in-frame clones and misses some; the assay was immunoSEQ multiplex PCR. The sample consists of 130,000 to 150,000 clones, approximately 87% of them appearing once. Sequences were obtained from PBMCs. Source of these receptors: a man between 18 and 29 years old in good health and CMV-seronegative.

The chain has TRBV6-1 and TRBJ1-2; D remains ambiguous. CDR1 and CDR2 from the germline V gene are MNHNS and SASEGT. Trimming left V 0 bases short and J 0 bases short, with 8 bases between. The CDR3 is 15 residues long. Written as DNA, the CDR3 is TGTGCCAGCAGTGAAGCGTCCGGAGCTAACTATGGCTACACCTTC. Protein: CASSEASGANYGYTF.

CDR3 sequence (DNA): TGTGCCAGCAGCGTAGCCAGCGGCCGGGTGGAGACCCAGTACTTC. This sequence encodes CASSVASGRVETQYF. J is TRBJ2-5 and V is TRBV9, with D perhaps matching TRBD2 (5 bases). The CDR3 is made up of 15 amino acids. Trimming shortened V by 0 bases and J by 5 bases, and 14 bases separated the two germline ends. Germline V gene sequence: CDR1 SGDLS, CDR2 YYNGEE.

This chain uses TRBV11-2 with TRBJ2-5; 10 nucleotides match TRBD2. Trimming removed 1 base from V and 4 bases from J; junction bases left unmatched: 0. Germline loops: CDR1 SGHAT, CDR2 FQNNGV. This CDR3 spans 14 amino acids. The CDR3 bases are TGTGCCAGCAGCTTAGTAGCGGGAGGAGAGACCCAGTACTTC. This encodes CASSLVAGGETQYF.

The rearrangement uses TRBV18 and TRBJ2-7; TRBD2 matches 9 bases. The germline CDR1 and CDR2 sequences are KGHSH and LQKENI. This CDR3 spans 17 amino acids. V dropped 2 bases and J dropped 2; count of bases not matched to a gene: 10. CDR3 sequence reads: CASSPRIAGENTYEQYF. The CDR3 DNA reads TGTGCCAGCTCACCAAGAATAGCGGGGGAAAACACCTACGAGCAGTACTTC.

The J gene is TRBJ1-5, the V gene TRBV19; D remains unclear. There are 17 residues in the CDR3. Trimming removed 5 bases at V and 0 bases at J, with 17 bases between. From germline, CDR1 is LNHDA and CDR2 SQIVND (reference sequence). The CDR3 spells CASSDTIGGSSNQPQHF. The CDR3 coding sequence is TGTGCCAGTAGTGACACCATAGGAGGGAGTAGCAATCAGCCCCAGCATTTT.

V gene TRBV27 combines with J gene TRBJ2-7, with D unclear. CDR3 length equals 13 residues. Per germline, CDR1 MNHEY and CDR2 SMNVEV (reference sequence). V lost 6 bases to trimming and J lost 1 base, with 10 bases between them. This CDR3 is CASRGEVSYEQYF. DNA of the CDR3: TGTGCCAGCAGGGGCGAAGTTTCCTACGAGCAGTACTTC.

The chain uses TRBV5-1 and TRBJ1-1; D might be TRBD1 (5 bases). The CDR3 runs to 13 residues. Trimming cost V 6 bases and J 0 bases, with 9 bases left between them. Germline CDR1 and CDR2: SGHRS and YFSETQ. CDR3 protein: CASKGQLNTEAFF. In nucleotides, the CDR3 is TGCGCCAGCAAGGGGCAACTGAACACTGAAGCTTTCTTT.

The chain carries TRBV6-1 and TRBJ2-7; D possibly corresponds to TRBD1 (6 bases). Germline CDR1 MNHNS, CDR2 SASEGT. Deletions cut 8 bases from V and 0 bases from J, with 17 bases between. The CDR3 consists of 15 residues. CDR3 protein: CASDRTDLSSYEQYF. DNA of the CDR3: TGTGCCAGCGATCGGACAGACTTAAGCTCCTACGAGCAGTACTTC.

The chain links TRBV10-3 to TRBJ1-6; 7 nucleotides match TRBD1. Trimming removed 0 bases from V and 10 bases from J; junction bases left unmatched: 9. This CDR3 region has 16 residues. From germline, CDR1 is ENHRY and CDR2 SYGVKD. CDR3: CAISESREDRSSPLHF. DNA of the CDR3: TGTGCCATCAGTGAGTCGAGAGAGGACAGGTCCTCACCCCTCCACTTT.

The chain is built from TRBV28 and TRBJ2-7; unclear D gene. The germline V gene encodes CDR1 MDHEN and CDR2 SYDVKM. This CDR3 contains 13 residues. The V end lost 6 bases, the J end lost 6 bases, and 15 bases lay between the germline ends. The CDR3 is CASSLMAYAEQYF. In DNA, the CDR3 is TGTGCCAGCAGCTTGATGGCTTACGCCGAGCAGTACTTC.

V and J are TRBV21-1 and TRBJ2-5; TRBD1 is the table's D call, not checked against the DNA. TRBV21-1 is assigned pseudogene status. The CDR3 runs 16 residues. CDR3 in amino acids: CASSKKADRGQGAQYF. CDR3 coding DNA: TGTGCCAGCAGCAAAAAGGCGGACAGAGGACAGGGGGCCCAGTACTTC.

This chain's CDR3 is CASSIATGHTDTQYF. The CDR3 DNA sequence: TGTGCCAGTAGTATCGCGACAGGACACACAGATACGCAGTATTTT. The V and J genes are TRBV19 and TRBJ2-3; a possible D gene is TRBD1 (6 bases). V was pared by 3 bases and J by 2 bases, with 12 bases between. CDR3 length: 15 amino acids. Germline assignment: CDR1 LNHDA and CDR2 SQIVND (reference sequence).

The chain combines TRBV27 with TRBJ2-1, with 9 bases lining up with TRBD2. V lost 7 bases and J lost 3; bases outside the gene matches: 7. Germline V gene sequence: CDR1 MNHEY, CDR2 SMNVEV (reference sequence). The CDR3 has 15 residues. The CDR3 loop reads CASNEGGGGYNEQFF. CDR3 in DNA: TGTGCCAGCAATGAGGGCGGGGGGGGCTACAATGAGCAGTTCTTC.

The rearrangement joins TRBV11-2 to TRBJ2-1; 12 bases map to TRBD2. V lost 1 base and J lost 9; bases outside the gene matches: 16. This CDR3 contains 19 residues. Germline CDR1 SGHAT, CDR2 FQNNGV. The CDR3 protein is CASSLGSARTSGARGEQFF. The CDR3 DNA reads TGTGCCAGCAGCTTAGGGTCAGCAAGGACTAGCGGGGCGCGGGGTGAGCAGTTCTTC.

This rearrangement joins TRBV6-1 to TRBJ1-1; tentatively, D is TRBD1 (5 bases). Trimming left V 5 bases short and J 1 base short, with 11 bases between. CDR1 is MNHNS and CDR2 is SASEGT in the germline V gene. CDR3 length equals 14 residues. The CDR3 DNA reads TGTGCCAGCAGTACCGGGGGGGAGAACACTGAAGCTTTCTTT. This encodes CASSTGGENTEAFF.

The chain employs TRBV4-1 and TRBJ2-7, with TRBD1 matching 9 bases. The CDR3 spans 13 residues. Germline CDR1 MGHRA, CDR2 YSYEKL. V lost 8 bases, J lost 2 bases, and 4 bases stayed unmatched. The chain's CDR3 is CASAWDRAYEQYF. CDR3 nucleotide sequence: TGCGCCAGCGCTTGGGACAGGGCCTACGAGCAGTACTTC.

The CDR3 protein is CASSYRSQGIYGYTF. The CDR3 DNA reads as TGTGCCAGCAGTTACAGATCGCAGGGCATCTATGGCTACACCTTC. V and J are TRBV6-6 and TRBJ1-2; D perhaps matches TRBD1 (5 bases). Trimming shortened V by 2 bases and J by 4 bases, and 14 bases separated the two germline ends. The CDR3 has 15 residues. Germline V lookup: CDR1 MNHNY, CDR2 SVGAGI (reference sequence).

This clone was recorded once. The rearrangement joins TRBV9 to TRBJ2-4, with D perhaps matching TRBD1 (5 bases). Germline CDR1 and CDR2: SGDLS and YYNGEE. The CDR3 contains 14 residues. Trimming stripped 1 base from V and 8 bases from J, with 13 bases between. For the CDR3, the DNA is TGTGCCAGCAGCGTAAGCCCCAGGGTAGACATTCAGTACTTC. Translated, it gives CASSVSPRVDIQYF.

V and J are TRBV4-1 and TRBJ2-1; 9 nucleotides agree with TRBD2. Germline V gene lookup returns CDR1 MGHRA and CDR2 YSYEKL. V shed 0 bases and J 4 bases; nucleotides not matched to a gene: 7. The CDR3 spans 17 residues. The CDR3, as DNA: TGCGCCAGCAGCCAAGATGTAGCTAGCGGGAAGTACAATGAGCAGTTCTTC. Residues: CASSQDVASGKYNEQFF.

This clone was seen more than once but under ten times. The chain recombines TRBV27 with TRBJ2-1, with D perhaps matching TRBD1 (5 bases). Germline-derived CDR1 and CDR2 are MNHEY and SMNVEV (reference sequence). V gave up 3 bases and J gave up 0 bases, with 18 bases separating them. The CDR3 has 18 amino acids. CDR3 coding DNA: TGTGCCAGCAGTTTCTGGGGCGGAACCAGTAGCTCCTACAATGAGCAGTTCTTC. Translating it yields CASSFWGGTSSSYNEQFF.